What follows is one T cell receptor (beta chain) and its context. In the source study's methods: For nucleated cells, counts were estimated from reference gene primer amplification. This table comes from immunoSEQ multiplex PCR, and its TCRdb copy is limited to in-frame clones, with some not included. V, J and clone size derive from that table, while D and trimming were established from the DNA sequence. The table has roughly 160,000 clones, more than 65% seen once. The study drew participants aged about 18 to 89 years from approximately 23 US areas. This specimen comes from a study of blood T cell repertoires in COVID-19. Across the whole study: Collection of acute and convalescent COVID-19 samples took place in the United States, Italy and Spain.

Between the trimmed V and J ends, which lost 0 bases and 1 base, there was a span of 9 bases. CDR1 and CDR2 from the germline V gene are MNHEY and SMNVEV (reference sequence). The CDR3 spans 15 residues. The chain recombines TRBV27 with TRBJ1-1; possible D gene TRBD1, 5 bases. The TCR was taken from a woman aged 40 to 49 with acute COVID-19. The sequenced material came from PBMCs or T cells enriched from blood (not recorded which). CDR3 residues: CASSLSGLKNTEAFF. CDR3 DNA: TGTGCCAGCAGTTTATCGGGACTTAAGAACACTGAAGCTTTCTTT.